These 30 T cell receptor beta chains originate from one sample sequenced in a study of OX40 agonist ivuxolimab in advanced cancers. Method: immunoSEQ multiplex PCR; TCRdb's copy keeps in-frame clones and lacks some. The table lists 20,000 to 30,000 clones, approximately 86% of them singletons. Specimen: CD4+ or CD8+ T cells sorted from blood, collected in a trial of the OX40 agonist ivuxolimab. Receptors were obtained from an adult with an advanced solid tumor such as melanoma, head and neck, liver or kidney cancer.

This clone was observed once. J is TRBJ2-7 and V is TRBV7-8; weak D call: TRBD1 (6 bases). Trimming stripped 2 bases from V and 0 bases from J, with 11 bases between. The CDR3 is 15 amino acids. Germline assignment: CDR1 SGHVS and CDR2 FQNEAQ. CDR3 in amino acids: CASSLLDSSSYEQYF. In DNA form, the CDR3 reads TGTGCCAGCAGCTTACTGGACAGTAGCTCCTACGAGCAGTACTTC.

This clone was picked up one time. J is TRBJ1-1 and V is TRBV5-5; D call uncertain. Germline lookup yields CDR1 SGHKS and CDR2 YYEKEE (reference sequence). The CDR3 length is 14 residues. Trimming pared 4 bases from V and 1 base from J, leaving 11 bases between. In nucleotides, the CDR3 is TGTGCCAGCAGCCCCTGGGCGGGGAACACTGAAGCTTTCTTT. It translates to CASSPWAGNTEAFF.

The V gene is TRBV12-5, the J gene TRBJ1-1; the D is unclear. The germline V gene has CDR1 LGHNT and CDR2 FRNRAP. The CDR3 is made up of 14 amino acids. V was shortened by 1 base and J by 0 bases, with 6 bases between the two germline ends. CDR3 amino acids: CASGLGLMNTEAFF. DNA of the CDR3: TGTGCTAGTGGTTTGGGACTTATGAACACTGAAGCTTTCTTT.

The CDR3 nucleotides are TGTGCCAGTAGTATTATGAAGGGCTACGAGCAGTACTTC. Protein sequence: CASSIMKGYEQYF. The chain uses TRBV19 and TRBJ2-7; D gene unclear. CDR1 LNHDA and CDR2 SQIVND come from the germline V gene (reference sequence). The CDR3 length is 13 residues. The V gene lost 3 bases and the J gene lost 3 bases, with 9 bases spanning the gap.

This sequence joins TRBV19 and TRBJ2-5; weak D call: TRBD2 (6 bases). The CDR3 loop spans 15 amino acids. CDR1 is LNHDA, CDR2 SQIVND, per germline (reference sequence). Trimming removed 3 bases at V and 5 bases at J, with 16 bases between. CDR3 sequence (DNA): TGTGCCAGTAGTATCCTAGCGAATTCAGTTGAGACCCAGTACTTC. This encodes CASSILANSVETQYF.

The chain employs TRBV7-8 and TRBJ1-5, with a tentative D call TRBD1 (5 bases). V was trimmed by 4 bases and J by 1 base, leaving 11 bases between them. Germline loops: CDR1 SGHVS, CDR2 FQNEAQ. The CDR3 consists of 15 residues. The CDR3 loop is CASSSRDGSNQPQHF. The CDR3 DNA reads as TGTGCCAGCAGCTCCAGGGACGGGAGCAATCAGCCCCAGCATTTT.

CDR3 nucleotides: TGTGCCAGCAGCTACGGGGACACTTTTTCCTACGAGCAGTACTTC. Its protein is CASSYGDTFSYEQYF. The J gene is TRBJ2-5, the V gene TRBV7-2; a weak D match, TRBD1 (6 bases). The end of the DNA aligns better with TRBJ2-7, so the J call may be wrong. CDR3 length equals 15 residues. Per germline, CDR1 SGHTA and CDR2 FQGNSA.

The J gene is TRBJ2-1, the V gene TRBV23-1, with D uncertain. TRBV23-1 is marked as an open reading frame, function uncertain. There are 11 residues in the CDR3. Trimming cost V 7 bases and J 4 bases, with 5 bases left between them. In nucleotides, the CDR3 is TGCGCCAGCATCCAATACAATGAGCAGTTCTTC. The encoded protein is CASIQYNEQFF.

V usage is TRBV5-5 and J usage is TRBJ1-6, with unresolved D. The CDR3 sequence is 16 residues long. The V gene lost 0 bases and the J gene lost 0 bases, with 7 bases spanning the gap. Looked up from germline, CDR1 is SGHKS and CDR2 is YYEKEE (reference sequence). This CDR3 reads CASSLAGVSYNSPLHF. The CDR3, as DNA: TGTGCCAGCAGCTTGGCCGGGGTCTCCTATAATTCACCCCTCCACTTT.

The rearrangement joins TRBV9 to TRBJ2-5, with 7 nucleotides matching TRBD1. Germline lookup yields CDR1 SGDLS and CDR2 YYNGEE. The CDR3 has 15 residues. J lost 5 bases, V lost 3 bases, and 10 bases had no gene match. In DNA form, the CDR3 reads TGTGCCAGCAGCGGGATGACAGGGTTGGAGGAGACCCAGTACTTC. Amino acids: CASSGMTGLEETQYF.

The chain has TRBV9 and TRBJ2-7, with 12 bases lining up with TRBD2. V dropped 4 bases and J dropped 7; count of bases not matched to a gene: 6. The CDR3 spans 14 residues. From germline, CDR1 is SGDLS and CDR2 YYNGEE. The CDR3 loop reads CASSPSGGAWEQYF. In DNA, the CDR3 is TGTGCCAGCAGCCCTAGCGGGGGGGCTTGGGAGCAGTACTTC.

V and J are TRBV18 and TRBJ1-5, with a tentative D call TRBD1 (6 bases). This CDR3 is built from 17 residues. Trimming stripped 3 bases from V and 10 bases from J, with 25 bases between. Germline V lookup: CDR1 KGHSH, CDR2 LQKENI. CDR3 nucleotide sequence: TGTGCCAGCTCACCTCGAGGGGGGGAACATTTACTAAGACCCCAGCATTTT. This sequence encodes CASSPRGGEHLLRPQHF. The entire variable domain, with the rest obtained from reference TRBV18 and TRBJ1-5, is as follows: NAGVMQNPRHLVRRRGQEARLRCSPMKGHSHVYWYRQLPEEGLKFMVYLQKENIIDESGMPKERFSAEFPKEGPSILRIQQVVRGDSAAYFCASSPRGGEHLLRPQHFGDGTRLSIL.

This clone rates as medium-sized. The genes are TRBV11-2 and TRBJ2-3; TRBD1 might be the D (5 bases). V was clipped by 7 bases and J by 2 bases, with 16 bases between them. The CDR3 extends over 15 amino acids. Germline V gene sequence: CDR1 SGHAT, CDR2 FQNNGV. The CDR3 spells CASNPKGLFTDTQYF. DNA for the CDR3: TGTGCCAGCAATCCAAAGGGGCTTTTCACAGATACGCAGTATTTT.

The chain uses TRBV13 and TRBJ2-2; 7 bases match TRBD1. The CDR3 contains 16 residues. The germline V gene has CDR1 PRHDT and CDR2 FYEKMQ (reference sequence). Losses at the gene ends were 5 bases for V and 0 bases for J; bases not matched to a gene: 6. The CDR3 region has the DNA TGTGCCAGCAGCACCCGACAGGGAACGAACACCGGGGAGCTGTTTTTT. Translation gives CASSTRQGTNTGELFF.

This clone was observed a few times. One end of the junction is discordant with germline, which a read error may explain. CDR3 region: CASSLGVGDIQYF. The CDR3 DNA is TGTGCTAGCAGCTTGGGGGTTGGGGACATTCAGTACTTC. This chain uses TRBV7-7 with TRBJ2-4; TRBD1 or TRBD2 may be the D gene (5 bases each). The CDR3 has 13 amino acids. Germline values: CDR1 SSHAT, CDR2 FNYEAQ (reference sequence).

The chain couples TRBV7-9 to TRBJ1-2; a weak D match, TRBD1 (5 bases). Germline CDR1 SEHNR, CDR2 FQNEAQ (reference sequence). The V and J ends lost 1 base and 4 bases respectively, with 16 bases between them. The CDR3 spans 16 residues. The CDR3 spells CASSLGGWTPTYGYTF. The CDR3 DNA follows: TGTGCCAGCAGCTTAGGGGGGTGGACTCCTACCTATGGCTACACCTTC.

The rearrangement joins TRBV27 to TRBJ2-6; D gene uncertain. Between the trimmed V and J ends, which lost 3 bases and 2 bases, there was a span of 2 bases. Germline CDR1 is MNHEY and CDR2 is SMNVEV (reference sequence). The CDR3 contains 13 residues. For the CDR3, the DNA is TGTGCCAGCAGTTTGGCTGGGGCCAACGTCCTGACTTTC. This codes for CASSLAGANVLTF.

V usage is TRBV14 and J usage is TRBJ1-2; no definite D call. CDR1 is SGHDN and CDR2 is FVKESK in the germline V gene. V was pared by 1 base and J by 4 bases, with 7 bases between. The CDR3 covers 13 residues. The CDR3 loop is CASSQVLGYGYTF. The CDR3 DNA reads TGTGCCAGCAGCCAAGTCCTCGGCTATGGCTACACCTTC.

The chain couples TRBV5-6 to TRBJ2-7; unclear D gene. Germline V CDR1 and CDR2: SGHDT, YYEEEE. V lost 3 bases and J lost 4, with 5 bases in between. The CDR3 consists of 11 residues. Here the CDR3 reads CASSSLYEQYF. CDR3 coding DNA: TGTGCCAGCAGCTCCTTGTACGAGCAGTACTTC. The full variable domain, completed using reference TRBV5-6 and TRBJ2-7, is DAGVTQSPTHLIKTRGQQVTLRCSPKSGHDTVSWYQQALGQGPQFIFQYYEEEERQRGNFPDRFSGHQFPNYSSELNVNALLLGDSALYLCASSSLYEQYFGPGTRLTVT.

This clone was seen only once. Given the absence of the conserved phenylalanine or tryptophan at the CDR3 end, a read error is likely. The DNA is omitted, as the CDR3 cannot be located on it reliably, and the CDR3 follows TCRdb's listing. The genes are TRBV1 and TRBJ1-2. TRBV1 is reported as a pseudogene. The CDR3 contains 8 residues when both ends are counted. The chain's CDR3 is CTSSQRES.

This clone occurred a few times. CDR3 region: CASSDGQGASDTQYF. In DNA, the CDR3 is TGTGCCAGCAGCGATGGACAGGGGGCATCAGATACGCAGTATTTT. The J gene is TRBJ2-3, the V gene TRBV6-5, with 11 bases lining up with TRBD1. Looked up from germline, CDR1 is MNHEY and CDR2 is SVGAGI. The CDR3 contains 15 residues. V lost 6 bases to trimming and J lost 4 bases; unmatched junction nucleotides: 6.

This clone was found once. This sequence joins TRBV27 and TRBJ2-1; TRBD1 is a possible D gene (6 bases). The CDR3 has 15 amino acids. The ends were cut back, 2 bases at V and 2 bases at J, with 10 bases in the middle. Germline values: CDR1 MNHEY, CDR2 SMNVEV (reference sequence). As DNA, the CDR3 is TGTGCCAGCAGTTTAGGGGGCCCAACCTACAATGAGCAGTTCTTC. It specifies CASSLGGPTYNEQFF.

With regard to this clone: The junction does not match germline at one end; this may be a read error. Other nucleotide sequences in the sample specify the same CDR3. The chain couples TRBV6-5 to TRBJ1-1; 7 nucleotides match TRBD1. The germline gives CDR1 MNHEY, CDR2 SVGAGI. The CDR3 loop spans 16 amino acids. CDR3 region: CASSLTQGEGYTEAFF. The CDR3 DNA reads TGTGCCAGCAGTTTGACCCAGGGGGAAGGGTACACTGAGGCTTTCTTT.

A note on this clone: Relative to the germline gene, one junction end is altered; a read error may explain this. The CDR3 is CASSLWGGVDVVF. CDR3 nucleotides: TGTGCCAGCAGCTTGTGGGGGGGCGTTGATGTGGTCTTC. This rearrangement joins TRBV5-6 to TRBJ2-1; D might be TRBD2 (7 bases). CDR3 size: 13 residues. The germline gives CDR1 SGHDT, CDR2 YYEEEE.

The J gene is TRBJ1-5, the V gene TRBV7-9; D gene uncertain. The germline V gene encodes CDR1 SEHNR and CDR2 FQNEAQ (reference sequence). V was pared by 5 bases and J by 0 bases, with 2 bases between. The CDR3 is 12 amino acids. The CDR3 here is CASSVSNQPQHF. As DNA, the CDR3 is TGTGCCAGCAGCGTTAGCAATCAGCCCCAGCATTTT.

The V gene is TRBV27, the J gene TRBJ1-1; D call uncertain. The CDR3 totals 15 residues. Looked up from germline, CDR1 is MNHEY and CDR2 is SMNVEV (reference sequence). V lost 1 base, J lost 0 bases, and 9 bases lay in between. CDR3: CASSLYQTVNTEAFF. In DNA form, the CDR3 reads TGTGCCAGCAGTTTATACCAGACCGTGAACACTGAAGCTTTCTTT.

The CDR3 bases are TGTGCCAGCAGCTTAGGAGGGGTCTACGAGCAGTACTTC. This codes for CASSLGGVYEQYF. The chain couples TRBV7-2 to TRBJ2-7; the D gene could be TRBD1 or TRBD2 (5 bases each). The CDR3 sequence is 13 residues long. The V end was cut by 1 base, the J end by 3 bases, with 7 bases between. Germline V gives CDR1 SGHTA, CDR2 FQGNSA. The complete variable domain, with remaining parts taken from reference TRBV7-2 and TRBJ2-7, reads GAGVSQSPSNKVTEKGKDVELRCDPISGHTALYWYRQSLGQGLEFLIYFQGNSAPDKSGLPSDRFSAERTGGSVSTLTIQRTQQEDSAVYLCASSLGGVYEQYFGPGTRLTVT.

The chain recombines TRBV27 with TRBJ2-7; 8 bases agree with TRBD1. Germline CDR1 and CDR2: MNHEY and SMNVEV (reference sequence). This CDR3 comprises 14 residues. With V trimmed by 5 bases and J by 2 bases, 5 bases remained unmatched. CDR3 in DNA: TGTGCCAGCAGTCTAAACAGGGGGACCTACGAGCAGTACTTC. The encoded protein is CASSLNRGTYEQYF.

The chain uses TRBV6-5 and TRBJ1-1; 8 bases are a match to TRBD1. Germline CDR1 reads MNHEY; CDR2 reads SVGAGI. The CDR3 loop spans 14 amino acids. Trimming took 7 bases from V and 1 from J; bases not matched to a gene: 5. The CDR3 protein is CASNAGGENTEAFF. For the CDR3, the DNA is TGTGCCAGCAATGCAGGGGGCGAGAACACTGAAGCTTTCTTT.

This chain uses TRBV7-9 with TRBJ2-1; a weak D match, TRBD2 (5 bases). The germline V gene encodes CDR1 SEHNR and CDR2 FQNEAQ (reference sequence). Trimming took 5 bases from V and 9 from J, leaving 11 bases between them. The CDR3 contains 12 residues. The CDR3 region is CASSAPGSEQFF. The CDR3 DNA reads TGTGCCAGCAGCGCACCGGGAAGTGAGCAGTTCTTC.